This entry lists 14 T cell receptor beta chains sequenced from one sample in a study of blood T cell repertoires in COVID-19. Libraries were prepared by immunoSEQ multiplex PCR; TCRdb keeps only in-frame clonotypes and omits some of them. The table lists over 200,000 clones, 92% of them singletons. Source material: peripheral blood. The source of these receptors is a man aged 30 to 45 with acute or convalescent COVID-19.

The chain joins TRBV11-3 to TRBJ2-1; 8 nucleotides agree with TRBD1. This CDR3 has 13 amino acids. Germline CDR1 reads SGHNT; CDR2 reads YENEEA. Trimming cost V 3 bases and J 13 bases; bases outside gene matches: 8. CDR3 residues: CASSLGDRGGQFF. Here the CDR3 DNA reads TGTGCCAGCAGCTTGGGCGACAGGGGTGGTCAGTTCTTC.

The chain couples TRBV28 to TRBJ1-5; 7 nucleotides line up with TRBD1. Germline V CDR1 and CDR2: MDHEN, SYDVKM. V trimming: 4 bases; J trimming: 7 bases; junction bases outside the gene matches: 7. This CDR3 comprises 14 residues. The CDR3 DNA is TGTGCCAGCAGTTGGGACAGTGTGGGGCAGCCCCAGCATTTT. It codes for CASSWDSVGQPQHF. The variable domain in full, completed from reference TRBV28 and TRBJ1-5, reads DVKVTQSSRYLVKRTGEKVFLECVQDMDHENMFWYRQDPGLGLRLIYFSYDVKMKEKGDIPEGYSVSREKKERFSLILESASTNQTSMYLCASSWDSVGQPQHFGDGTRLSIL.

The chain carries TRBV6-5 and TRBJ2-7; the match to TRBD2 covers 7 bases. The CDR3 contains 15 residues. Germline CDR1 is MNHEY and CDR2 is SVGAGI. The V and J ends lost 0 bases and 5 bases, in that order; junction bases with no gene match: 7. The CDR3 loop is CASSYSAGATNEQYF. CDR3 coding DNA: TGTGCCAGCAGTTACTCCGCGGGAGCGACGAACGAGCAGTACTTC.

This rearrangement joins TRBV11-2 to TRBJ1-2; maybe TRBD1 (5 bases). Germline V lookup: CDR1 SGHAT, CDR2 FQNNGV. The CDR3 has 15 amino acids. V lost 5 bases and J 6 bases, leaving 19 bases between the germline ends. CDR3 loop: CASSTSRVGEDGYTF. DNA of the CDR3: TGTGCCAGCAGCACTAGTCGGGTGGGGGAGGATGGCTACACCTTC.

The chain links TRBV18 to TRBJ2-7; a weak D match, TRBD2 (7 bases). Germline V gives CDR1 KGHSH, CDR2 LQKENI. The V and J ends lost 2 bases and 1 base respectively, with 9 bases between them. This CDR3 spans 14 amino acids. The CDR3, as DNA: TGTGCCAGCTCACCAAGGGGGGGGTCCTACGAGCAGTACTTC. The encoded protein is CASSPRGGSYEQYF.

The rearrangement links TRBV19 to TRBJ2-2; 8 bases align to TRBD2. Germline values: CDR1 LNHDA, CDR2 SQIVND (reference sequence). J lost 3 bases, V lost 7 bases, and 7 bases had no gene match. The CDR3 is made up of 15 amino acids. The CDR3 sequence is CASTLRGGYTGELFF. The CDR3 DNA follows: TGTGCCAGTACCCTCCGGGGGGGTTACACCGGGGAGCTGTTTTTT.

The rearrangement uses TRBV28 and TRBJ1-5, with a weak D call TRBD1 (6 bases). The germline V and J ends were trimmed by 6 bases and 6 bases, with 15 bases remaining between them. Germline values: CDR1 MDHEN, CDR2 SYDVKM. There are 14 residues in the CDR3. The CDR3 spells CASRQQGSLQPQHF. CDR3 DNA: TGTGCCAGCAGACAACAGGGTTCTCTTCAGCCCCAGCATTTT.

The gene calls are TRBV5-1 and TRBJ2-3; 7 bases match TRBD2. CDR3 length equals 15 residues. Trimming cost V 0 bases and J 2 bases; bases outside gene matches: 3. Germline V gives CDR1 SGHRS, CDR2 YFSETQ. The CDR3 here is CASSLGLAVTDTQYF. CDR3 nucleotides: TGCGCCAGCAGCTTGGGGCTAGCGGTCACAGATACGCAGTATTTT. Full variable domain (outside the CDR3, taken from reference TRBV5-1 and TRBJ2-3): KAGVTQTPRYLIKTRGQQVTLSCSPISGHRSVSWYQQTPGQGLQFLFEYFSETQRNKGNFPGRFSGRQFSNSRSEMNVSTLELGDSALYLCASSLGLAVTDTQYFGPGTRLTVL.

The gene calls are TRBV9 and TRBJ1-4; TRBD1 matches 8 bases. The CDR3 runs 14 residues. Germline V CDR1 and CDR2: SGDLS, YYNGEE. Germline trimming cut 3 bases from V and 6 bases from J; bases unmatched to any gene: 4. CDR3 loop: CASSADRGHEKLFF. CDR3 nucleotides: TGTGCCAGCAGCGCCGACAGGGGCCATGAAAAACTGTTTTTT.

The gene calls are TRBV2 and TRBJ2-7; D might be TRBD1 (6 bases). V was trimmed by 7 bases and J by 1 base, leaving 11 bases between them. The CDR3 consists of 13 residues. The germline V gene encodes CDR1 SNHLY and CDR2 FYNNEI. CDR3 in amino acids: CASKGQYSYEQYF. CDR3 coding DNA: TGTGCCAGCAAAGGACAGTATTCCTACGAGCAGTACTTC.

This chain connects TRBV28 to TRBJ1-3; D unclear. The germline V and J ends were trimmed by 6 bases and 1 base, with 7 bases remaining between them. This CDR3 contains 13 residues. The germline gives CDR1 MDHEN, CDR2 SYDVKM. The CDR3 DNA reads TGTGCCAGCAGGGGGAGATCTGGAAACACCATATATTTT. It codes for CASRGRSGNTIYF.

This sequence joins TRBV5-1 and TRBJ1-3; D perhaps matches TRBD1 (6 bases). The germline V and J ends were trimmed by 4 bases and 0 bases, with 8 bases remaining between them. Per germline, CDR1 SGHRS and CDR2 YFSETQ. The length of the CDR3 is 14 residues. The CDR3 loop is CASSPDSSGNTIYF. CDR3 nucleotides: TGCGCCAGCAGCCCGGACAGCTCTGGAAACACCATATATTTT. Supplemented by reference TRBV5-1 and TRBJ1-3, the full variable domain reads KAGVTQTPRYLIKTRGQQVTLSCSPISGHRSVSWYQQTPGQGLQFLFEYFSETQRNKGNFPGRFSGRQFSNSRSEMNVSTLELGDSALYLCASSPDSSGNTIYFGEGSWLTVV.

The chain has TRBV3-1 (or the pseudogene TRBV3-2) and TRBJ1-5, with 8 bases that match TRBD1. Per germline, CDR1 LGHDT and CDR2 YNNKEL (reference sequence). V was pared by 1 base and J by 8 bases, with 7 bases of the junction left unmatched. The CDR3 totals 15 residues. The CDR3 sequence is CASSQVPVQGEPQHF. CDR3 in DNA: TGTGCCAGCAGCCAAGTTCCCGTACAGGGGGAGCCCCAGCATTTT.

The chain recombines TRBV30 with TRBJ1-3; D remains unclear. V shed 0 bases and J shed 5 bases, with 5 bases lying between them. The CDR3 has 12 amino acids. CDR1 GTSNPN and CDR2 SVGIG come from the germline V gene (reference sequence). CDR3 nucleotide sequence: TGTGCCTGGAGTGTGAACAGAAACACCATATATTTT. Protein: CAWSVNRNTIYF.